The 26 T cell receptor beta chains listed next were all sequenced from one sample in a study of OX40 agonist ivuxolimab in advanced cancers. Libraries were prepared by immunoSEQ multiplex PCR; TCRdb keeps only in-frame clonotypes and omits some of them. The sample carries under 80,000 clones, around nine tenths recorded once. The material sequenced was CD4+ or CD8+ T cells sorted from blood, taken in a trial of the OX40 agonist ivuxolimab. The receptors stem from an adult with an advanced solid tumor such as melanoma, head and neck, liver or kidney cancer.

The sample holds one count of this clone. V usage is TRBV5-4 and J usage is TRBJ1-2; no clear D. The CDR3 extends over 15 amino acids. Trimming cost V 3 bases and J 5 bases, with 17 bases left between them. In germline, CDR1 is SGHNT, CDR2 YYREEE (reference sequence). The CDR3, as DNA: TGTGCCAGCAGCTCCCTCCCGGGCGGAGTGTATGGCTACACCTTC. Its protein product is CASSSLPGGVYGYTF. The full variable domain, rest sourced from reference TRBV5-4 and TRBJ1-2, is ETGVTQSPTHLIKTRGQQVTLRCSSQSGHNTVSWYQQALGQGPQFIFQYYREEENGRGNFPPRFSGLQFPNYSSELNVNALELDDSALYLCASSSLPGGVYGYTFGSGTRLTVV.

The chain couples TRBV5-1 to TRBJ2-2, with TRBD2 matching over 10 bases. Germline CDR1 SGHRS, CDR2 YFSETQ. There are 15 residues in the CDR3. V shed 4 bases, J shed 2 bases, and the junction held 2 bases outside the gene matches. DNA for the CDR3: TGCGCCAGCAGCCGGACTAGCGGAAACACCGGGGAGCTGTTTTTT. Translated, it gives CASSRTSGNTGELFF.

V and J are TRBV2 and TRBJ1-5; no clear D gene. The CDR3 extends over 16 amino acids. Per the germline V gene, CDR1 is SNHLY and CDR2 is FYNNEI. V gave up 1 base and J gave up 0 bases, with 10 bases separating them. CDR3 residues: CASSEGGGDSNQPQHF. The DNA for the CDR3 is TGTGCCAGCAGTGAAGGAGGCGGTGATAGCAATCAGCCCCAGCATTTT.

The chain is built from TRBV5-4 and TRBJ2-7; D remains ambiguous. Trimming removed 0 bases from V and 7 bases from J, with 8 bases in between. Germline V lookup: CDR1 SGHNT, CDR2 YYREEE (reference sequence). This CDR3 spans 12 amino acids. CDR3 residues: CASSLDGWEQYF. Here the CDR3 DNA reads TGTGCCAGCAGCTTGGATGGCTGGGAGCAGTACTTC. The entire variable domain, with the rest obtained from reference TRBV5-4 and TRBJ2-7, is as follows: ETGVTQSPTHLIKTRGQQVTLRCSSQSGHNTVSWYQQALGQGPQFIFQYYREEENGRGNFPPRFSGLQFPNYSSELNVNALELDDSALYLCASSLDGWEQYFGPGTRLTVT.

The rearrangement joins TRBV4-2 to TRBJ2-5; a possible D gene is TRBD2 (7 bases). Trimming cost V 2 bases and J 4 bases, with 17 bases left between them. From germline, CDR1 is LGHNA and CDR2 YNFKEQ. The CDR3 contains 16 residues. The CDR3 region is CASSQKGGGGRETQYF. As DNA, the CDR3 is TGTGCCAGCAGCCAAAAAGGAGGGGGGGGCCGAGAGACCCAGTACTTC.

This chain connects TRBV5-4 to TRBJ2-7; 11 bases fit TRBD1. Losses at the gene ends were 3 bases for V and 3 bases for J; bases not matched to a gene: 5. There are 15 residues in the CDR3. Germline CDR1 SGHNT, CDR2 YYREEE (reference sequence). Here the CDR3 reads CASSSGDRGYYEQYF. As DNA, the CDR3 is TGTGCCAGCAGCTCCGGGGACAGGGGGTACTACGAGCAGTACTTC.

The chain uses TRBV4-1 and TRBJ1-4; D is unclear. The J call is doubtful: the DNA matches TRBJ2-2 better. The CDR3 loop spans 15 amino acids. Germline-derived CDR1 and CDR2 are MGHRA and YSYEKL. CDR3 sequence: CASSQGQQPARELFF. The DNA for the CDR3 is TGCGCCAGCAGCCAAGGACAACAGCCAGCCCGGGAGCTGTTTTTT.

The rearrangement links TRBV18 to TRBJ2-7; tentative D call: TRBD2 (5 bases). Trimming removed 6 bases from V and 0 bases from J, with 12 bases in between. This CDR3 spans 14 amino acids. Germline loops: CDR1 KGHSH, CDR2 LQKENI. CDR3 DNA: TGTGCCAGCTCCGAGAGAGGGAGCTCCTACGAGCAGTACTTC. It encodes CASSERGSSYEQYF.

The table lists this clone with a count of one. This chain links TRBV18 with TRBJ2-2, with D possibly TRBD1 on 7 matching bases. V was trimmed by 2 bases and J by 4 bases, leaving 11 bases between them. The CDR3 runs 15 residues. In germline, CDR1 is KGHSH, CDR2 LQKENI. CDR3 sequence reads: CASSPRQGGTGELFF. The CDR3 nucleotides are TGTGCCAGCTCACCAAGGCAGGGGGGCACCGGGGAGCTGTTTTTT.

The CDR3 nucleotides are TGTGCCACCTCGAAGGGGGCCTTTAACACTGAAGCTTTCTTT. Protein product: CATSKGAFNTEAFF. The chain couples TRBV15 to TRBJ1-1; TRBD1 aligns across 7 bases. Trimming at V came to 8 bases and at J to 2 bases, leaving 8 bases not matched to a gene. This CDR3 region has 14 residues. Germline loops: CDR1 LNHNV, CDR2 YYDKDF (reference sequence).

The chain has TRBV6-1 and TRBJ1-5; D ambiguous. Germline V gives CDR1 MNHNS, CDR2 SASEGT. Trimming shortened V by 5 bases and J by 2 bases, and 10 bases separated the two germline ends. The CDR3 is made up of 14 amino acids. CDR3 in amino acids: CASSSPDGNQPQHF. For the CDR3, the DNA is TGTGCCAGCAGTTCCCCAGACGGCAATCAGCCCCAGCATTTT.

CDR3 sequence: CASSLSESRDTQYF. The CDR3 nucleotides read TGTGCCAGCAGCCTCTCCGAATCACGGGATACGCAGTATTTT. The chain links TRBV4-2 to TRBJ2-3, with D unclear. The CDR3 runs 14 residues. CDR1 and CDR2 from the germline V gene are LGHNA and YNFKEQ. V was pared by 4 bases and J by 6 bases, with 14 bases between.

The V gene is TRBV27, the J gene TRBJ1-5; TRBD1 might be the D (5 bases). Germline V lookup: CDR1 MNHEY, CDR2 SMNVEV (reference sequence). Trimming removed 6 bases at V and 5 bases at J, with 14 bases between. The CDR3 contains 14 residues. The CDR3 DNA reads TGTGCCAGCAGACTTCAGGGAGGCCATCAGCCCCAGCATTTT. Protein sequence: CASRLQGGHQPQHF.

This sequence joins TRBV15 and TRBJ2-2; 12 nucleotides align to TRBD2. The CDR3 runs 16 residues. Germline CDR1 is LNHNV and CDR2 is YYDKDF (reference sequence). V shed 5 bases and J 7 bases; nucleotides not matched to a gene: 8. CDR3 loop: CATSRGLAGSHGELFF. As DNA, the CDR3 is TGTGCCACCAGCCGTGGACTAGCGGGATCTCACGGGGAGCTGTTTTTT.

The chain couples TRBV6-1 to TRBJ1-1; tentative D call: TRBD1 (5 bases). Looked up from germline, CDR1 is MNHNS and CDR2 is SASEGT. There are 14 residues in the CDR3. V was cut by 5 bases and J by 0 bases, with 10 bases left in between. The CDR3 coding sequence is TGTGCCAGCAGTTCCCGGGGGGTGAACACTGAAGCTTTCTTT. Residues: CASSSRGVNTEAFF.

The chain links TRBV19 to TRBJ1-5; no clear D gene. Trimming took off 11 bases at V and 2 bases at J, with 16 bases between the two ends. Germline CDR1 is LNHDA and CDR2 is SQIVND (reference sequence). The CDR3 runs to 14 residues. Here the CDR3 DNA reads TGTGCCTCGGTAGGGCGCGGGGGCAATCAGCCCCAGCATTTT. Protein: CASVGRGGNQPQHF.

The chain recombines TRBV29-1 with TRBJ1-5; 7 positions match TRBD1. With V trimmed by 6 bases and J by 5 bases, 10 bases remained unmatched. CDR3 length: 14 residues. The germline V gene has CDR1 SQVTM and CDR2 ANQGSEA. The CDR3 coding sequence is TGCAGCGTCGCGACAGGGTTTAGGGATCAGCCCCAGCATTTT. It specifies CSVATGFRDQPQHF.

The rearrangement uses TRBV6-5 and TRBJ2-2; D not resolved. Germline V gives CDR1 MNHEY, CDR2 SVGAGI. V lost 9 bases and J lost 0, with 8 bases in between. CDR3 length equals 13 residues. The DNA for the CDR3 is TGTGCCAGTAGCCTCTCGAACACCGGGGAGCTGTTTTTT. It codes for CASSLSNTGELFF.

The V call is TRBV16, the J call TRBJ2-3, with D uncertain. Germline CDR1 KGHSY, CDR2 FQNENV. CDR3 length: 14 amino acids. V shed 4 bases and J shed 4 bases, with 12 bases lying between them. The CDR3 region has the DNA TGTGCCAGCAGCCGCGATGGAACCGCAGATACGCAGTATTTT. Its protein is CASSRDGTADTQYF.

The rearrangement links TRBV6-6 to TRBJ2-7; D not resolved. This CDR3 region has 12 residues. Germline CDR1 reads MNHNY; CDR2 reads SVGAGI (reference sequence). Trimming left V 3 bases short and J 5 bases short, with 8 bases between. In DNA form, the CDR3 reads TGTGCCAGCAGTTATATGGGGAACGAGCAGTACTTC. Translating it yields CASSYMGNEQYF.

The chain uses TRBV6-1 and TRBJ1-6; D gene ambiguous. The V end lost 11 bases, the J end lost 9 bases, and 17 bases lay between the germline ends. The CDR3 consists of 13 residues. Germline CDR1 and CDR2: MNHNS and SASEGT. This CDR3 reads CACPEAEGSPLHF. CDR3 in DNA: TGTGCCTGCCCGGAAGCGGAGGGTTCACCCCTCCACTTT.

This clone was detected only once. The J gene is TRBJ1-2, the V gene TRBV19; D is ambiguous. The CDR3 runs 11 residues. Trimming shortened V by 5 bases and J by 2 bases, and 3 bases separated the two germline ends. The germline gives CDR1 LNHDA, CDR2 SQIVND (reference sequence). The CDR3 DNA follows: TGTGCCAGTAGTGAGAACTATGGCTACACCTTC. Its protein product is CASSENYGYTF. Filled out from reference TRBV19 and TRBJ1-2, the complete variable domain reads DGGITQSPKYLFRKEGQNVTLSCEQNLNHDAMYWYRQDPGQGLRLIYYSQIVNDFQKGDIAEGYSVSREKKESFPLTVTSAQKNPTAFYLCASSENYGYTFGSGTRLTVV.

The V gene is TRBV7-2, the J gene TRBJ1-1, with D perhaps matching TRBD1 (5 bases). Germline assignment: CDR1 SGHTA and CDR2 FQGNSA. This CDR3 spans 14 amino acids. Trimming shortened V by 5 bases and J by 5 bases, and 15 bases separated the two germline ends. The CDR3, as DNA: TGTGCCAGCAGCGACACAGGCCCTGGGACTGAAGCTTTCTTT. As protein: CASSDTGPGTEAFF.

The rearrangement links TRBV9 to TRBJ1-1; no firm D call. CDR1 and CDR2 from the germline V gene are SGDLS and YYNGEE. This CDR3 is 15 amino acids long. Trimming shortened V by 4 bases and J by 0 bases, and 13 bases separated the two germline ends. CDR3 nucleotide sequence: TGTGCCAGCAGCCTCGGCGGGGTCCTGAACACTGAAGCTTTCTTT. This translates into CASSLGGVLNTEAFF.

The chain combines TRBV6-1 with TRBJ1-2; D gene ambiguous. The CDR3 is 12 amino acids. V lost 5 bases and J 4 bases, leaving 8 bases between the germline ends. Germline values: CDR1 MNHNS, CDR2 SASEGT. CDR3: CASSHGRYGYTF. The CDR3, as DNA: TGTGCCAGCAGTCACGGACGCTATGGCTACACCTTC.

The rearrangement joins TRBV7-2 to TRBJ1-5; TRBD1 aligns across 8 bases. The CDR3 has 14 residues. The V gene end was trimmed by 5 bases and the J gene end by 6 bases; junction bases not matched to a gene: 6. Germline lookup yields CDR1 SGHTA and CDR2 FQGNSA. The chain's CDR3 is CASSKTGVGQPQHF. The CDR3 DNA follows: TGTGCCAGCAGCAAGACAGGGGTGGGTCAGCCCCAGCATTTT.